This TCR beta chain originates from a study of blood T cell repertoires in COVID-19. On the study more broadly: Acute-phase and convalescent COVID-19 samples originated in the United States, Italy and Spain.

CDR3 size: 15 residues. Trimming cost V 2 bases and J 5 bases, with 13 bases left between them. Germline CDR1 reads MDHEN; CDR2 reads SYDVKM. TCRdb's copy holds only in-frame clones and misses some; the assay was immunoSEQ multiplex PCR. This table holds about 170,000 clones, roughly 82% found once. The chain carries TRBV28 and TRBJ1-5; D possibly corresponds to TRBD1 (6 bases). The sample taken for sequencing was peripheral blood. This receptor was obtained from a woman aged 40 to 50 with COVID-19, enrolled during active disease. The CDR3 is CASSLGAGVHQPQHF. The DNA of the CDR3 is TGTGCCAGCAGTTTAGGGGCAGGGGTCCATCAGCCCCAGCATTTT.